The 17 T cell receptor beta chains below all came from one sample that was sequenced in a study of vaccination and CD4 T cells after COVID-19. Sample treatment: roughly ten-day PBMC culture with coronavirus spike peptide pools or control peptides (ViraFEST assay). An Oncomine TCR Beta short-read assay was used to sequence the DNA from cultured CD4+ T cells. From the PCR reads, TCRdb called clonotypes with MiXCR, one entry per CDR3 protein. The table includes about 21,000 distinct CDR3 sequences, approximately 26% detected once. What these receptors recognize is not known. Sequencing used cultured CD4+ T cells from blood. The source of these receptors is a human donor with COVID-19.

The rearrangement links TRBV20-1 to TRBJ1-2, with 7 bases identical to TRBD1. In germline, CDR1 is DFQATT, CDR2 SNEGSKA (reference sequence). This CDR3 comprises 13 residues. V trimming: 3 bases; J trimming: 5 bases; junction bases outside the gene matches: 6. The CDR3: CSASPRGDYGYTF. The CDR3 DNA sequence: TGCAGTGCTAGTCCCAGGGGGGATTATGGCTACACCTTC.

The chain employs TRBV10-3 and TRBJ2-2, with 8 nucleotides matching TRBD1. Germline assignment: CDR1 ENHRY and CDR2 SYGVKD. The CDR3 is 15 amino acids. Trimming at V came to 6 bases and at J to 5 bases, leaving 8 bases not matched to a gene. CDR3 bases: TGTGCCATCAGCGCAGGGGGCTCGGGGACCGGGGAGCTGTTTTTT. It codes for CAISAGGSGTGELFF.

The gene calls are TRBV4-2 and TRBJ2-2; D may be TRBD2 (5 bases). Germline V gene data show CDR1 as LGHNA and CDR2 as YNFKEQ. CDR3 size: 16 residues. V was shortened by 4 bases and J by 1 base, with 13 bases between the two germline ends. The CDR3 loop reads CASSPRRGMNTGELFF. In nucleotides, the CDR3 is TGTGCCAGCAGCCCAAGACGAGGGATGAACACCGGGGAGCTGTTTTTT.

Only a few counts were recorded for this clonotype. This chain uses TRBV7-2 with TRBJ1-1; 8 bases agree with TRBD1. Germline lookup yields CDR1 SGHTA and CDR2 FQGNSA. This CDR3 is built from 14 residues. Trimming took 4 bases from V and 4 from J; bases not matched to a gene: 5. CDR3: CASSSRTGSTEAFF. As DNA, the CDR3 is TGTGCCAGCAGCTCCCGGACAGGGAGCACTGAAGCTTTCTTT.

This chain links TRBV2 with TRBJ1-5; tentatively, D is TRBD1 (5 bases). CDR3 length: 15 amino acids. V lost 6 bases to trimming and J lost 4 bases, with 16 bases between them. Germline CDR1 is SNHLY and CDR2 is FYNNEI. CDR3 protein: CASRDTGTENQPQHF. CDR3 DNA sequence: TGTGCCAGCAGGGACACCGGGACGGAAAATCAGCCCCAGCATTTT.

J is TRBJ2-2 and V is TRBV5-1, with 11 bases aligning to TRBD2. Germline V gene data show CDR1 as SGHRS and CDR2 as YFSETQ. Trimming at V came to 0 bases and at J to 0 bases, leaving 7 bases not matched to a gene. CDR3 length: 19 residues. The CDR3 nucleotides are TGCGCCAGCAGCTTGGGGAGGTCTAGCGGGGGGCCGAACACCGGGGAGCTGTTTTTT. Its translation is CASSLGRSSGGPNTGELFF.

This clonotype appeared a few times. The chain carries TRBV7-2 and TRBJ2-7, with D unresolved. V gave up 5 bases and J gave up 6 bases, with 8 bases separating them. Germline V CDR1 and CDR2: SGHTA, FQGNSA. The CDR3 has 11 amino acids. Here the CDR3 reads CASSPASEQYF. The CDR3 nucleotides read TGTGCCAGCAGCCCAGCCTCCGAGCAGTACTTC.

This sequence joins TRBV7-2 and TRBJ2-3, with 14 bases lining up with TRBD2. This CDR3 has 17 residues. The germline V gene encodes CDR1 SGHTA and CDR2 FQGNSA. With 5 bases clipped from V and 4 bases from J, the junction kept 8 bases outside the gene matches. CDR3 loop: CASSGRLAGGRADTQYF. CDR3 DNA sequence: TGTGCCAGCAGCGGCAGACTAGCGGGGGGGCGGGCAGATACGCAGTATTTT.

This clonotype was counted a few times. This chain joins TRBV18 and TRBJ1-5; D remains ambiguous. CDR1 is KGHSH and CDR2 is LQKENI in the germline V gene. The CDR3 has 15 amino acids. Trimming cost V 2 bases and J 1 base, with 9 bases left between them. DNA for the CDR3: TGTGCCAGCTCACCAGTTTCGGGAAGCAATCAGCCCCAGCATTTT. Protein: CASSPVSGSNQPQHF. The complete variable domain, with remaining parts taken from reference TRBV18 and TRBJ1-5, reads NAGVMQNPRHLVRRRGQEARLRCSPMKGHSHVYWYRQLPEEGLKFMVYLQKENIIDESGMPKERFSAEFPKEGPSILRIQQVVRGDSAAYFCASSPVSGSNQPQHFGDGTRLSIL.

This rearrangement joins TRBV6-5 to TRBJ2-3; 8 nucleotides align to TRBD1. The CDR3 runs 14 residues. V dropped 4 bases and J dropped 5; count of bases not matched to a gene: 5. The germline gives CDR1 MNHEY, CDR2 SVGAGI. The CDR3 DNA follows: TGTGCCAGCAGTTGGGACAGGCAGGAAGATACGCAGTATTTT. Protein product: CASSWDRQEDTQYF.

This rearrangement joins TRBV10-3 to TRBJ1-6; 7 bases line up with TRBD1. The germline gives CDR1 ENHRY, CDR2 SYGVKD. With 3 bases clipped from V and 6 bases from J, the junction kept 11 bases outside the gene matches. CDR3 size: 17 residues. CDR3 residues: CAISEQGTSLSNSPLHF. The CDR3 DNA reads TGTGCCATCAGTGAACAGGGGACTTCTCTCAGTAATTCACCCCTCCACTTT.

J is TRBJ1-1 and V is TRBV18; D remains ambiguous. This CDR3 comprises 14 residues. The V end lost 3 bases, the J end lost 3 bases, and 11 bases lay between the germline ends. In germline, CDR1 is KGHSH, CDR2 LQKENI. The CDR3 loop is CASSPDAGDTEAFF. In DNA, the CDR3 is TGTGCCAGCTCACCTGACGCTGGGGACACTGAAGCTTTCTTT.

This clonotype occurred a few times. The chain employs TRBV6-1 and TRBJ2-3; the D gene is possibly TRBD1 (6 bases). Trimming left V 5 bases short and J 8 bases short, with 14 bases between. Germline V gene data show CDR1 as MNHNS and CDR2 as SASEGT. This CDR3 spans 13 amino acids. The CDR3 loop reads CASSRPGDGTQYF. CDR3 bases: TGTGCCAGCAGTCGACCAGGGGACGGTACGCAGTATTTT.

V usage is TRBV18 and J usage is TRBJ1-3, with TRBD1 identical over 7 bases. Germline trimming cut 6 bases from V and 0 bases from J; bases unmatched to any gene: 8. The V gene's germline CDR1 is KGHSH and CDR2 LQKENI. CDR3 length equals 16 residues. This CDR3 is CASSRDSLYSGNTIYF. The CDR3 DNA is TGTGCCAGCTCCAGGGACAGCTTATACTCTGGAAACACCATATATTTT.

This clonotype was recorded a few times. The J gene is TRBJ2-1, the V gene TRBV12-3 or TRBV12-4; TRBD2 might be the D (6 bases). Trimming stripped 3 bases from V and 10 bases from J, with 10 bases between. This CDR3 has 12 amino acids. CDR3 amino acids: CASSLERVEQFF. The CDR3 nucleotides are TGTGCCAGCAGTTTGGAGCGGGTCGAGCAGTTCTTC.

In its sample, this clonotype was seen a few times. This chain links TRBV21-1 with TRBJ2-1; TRBD1, the table's D call, lacks a check against the DNA. TRBV21-1 is a pseudogene segment. The CDR3 has 15 amino acids. The CDR3 sequence: CASSLGQSSYNEQFF. CDR3 in DNA: TGTGCCAGCAGCCTAGGACAGAGCTCCTACAATGAGCAGTTCTTC.

The J gene is TRBJ1-5, the V gene TRBV2; D gene uncertain. This CDR3 has 12 residues. The ends were cut back, 6 bases at V and 6 bases at J, with 9 bases in the middle. CDR1 and CDR2 from the germline V gene are SNHLY and FYNNEI. CDR3 DNA sequence: TGTGCCAGCAGCCAAGAGGTTCAGCCCCAGCATTTT. This encodes CASSQEVQPQHF.